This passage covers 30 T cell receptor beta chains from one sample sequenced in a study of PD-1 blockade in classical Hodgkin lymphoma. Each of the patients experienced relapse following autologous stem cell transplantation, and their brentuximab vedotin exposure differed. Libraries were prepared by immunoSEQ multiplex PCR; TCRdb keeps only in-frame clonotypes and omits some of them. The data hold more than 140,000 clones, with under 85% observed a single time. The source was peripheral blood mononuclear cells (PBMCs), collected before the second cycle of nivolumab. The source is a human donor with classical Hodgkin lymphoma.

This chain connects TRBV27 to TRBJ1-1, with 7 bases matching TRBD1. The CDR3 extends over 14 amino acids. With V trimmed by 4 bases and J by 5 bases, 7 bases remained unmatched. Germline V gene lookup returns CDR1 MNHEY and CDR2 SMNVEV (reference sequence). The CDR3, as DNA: TGTGCCAGCAGTTCATACAGGGGAAGGACTGAAGCTTTCTTT. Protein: CASSSYRGRTEAFF.

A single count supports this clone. As DNA, the CDR3 is TGTGCCAGCAGTTCAAGGGGACAAGAGAGCTCCTACGAGCAGTACTTC. Protein product: CASSSRGQESSYEQYF. This chain links TRBV6-7 with TRBJ2-7; perhaps TRBD1 as D (6 bases). TRBV6-7 has ORF status, its function being uncertain. The length of the CDR3 is 16 residues. Trimming shortened V by 4 bases and J by 0 bases, and 16 bases separated the two germline ends.

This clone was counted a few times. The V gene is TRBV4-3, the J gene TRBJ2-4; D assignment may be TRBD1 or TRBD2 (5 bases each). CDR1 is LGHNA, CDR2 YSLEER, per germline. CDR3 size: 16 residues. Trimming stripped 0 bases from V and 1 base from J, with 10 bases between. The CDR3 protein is CASSQESRGAKNIQYF. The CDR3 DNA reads TGCGCCAGCAGCCAAGAAAGCCGGGGCGCCAAAAACATTCAGTACTTC.

The CDR3 DNA reads as TGCGCCAGCAGCCCAAGCAGGGCTGGAAACACCATATATTTT. The encoded protein is CASSPSRAGNTIYF. The J gene is TRBJ1-3, the V gene TRBV5-1, with D possibly matching TRBD1 (5 bases). Germline V CDR1 and CDR2: SGHRS, YFSETQ. Trimming removed 4 bases from V and 2 bases from J, with 10 bases in between. The CDR3 runs 14 residues.

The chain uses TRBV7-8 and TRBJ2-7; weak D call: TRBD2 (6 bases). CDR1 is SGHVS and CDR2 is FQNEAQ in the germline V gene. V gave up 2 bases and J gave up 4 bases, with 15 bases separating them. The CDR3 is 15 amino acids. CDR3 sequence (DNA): TGTGCCAGCAGCTTAAGCTCGCTAGCGTCTTACGAGCAGTACTTC. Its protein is CASSLSSLASYEQYF. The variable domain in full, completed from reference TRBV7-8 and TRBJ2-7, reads GAGVSQSPRYKVAKRGQDVALRCDPISGHVSLFWYQQALGQGPEFLTYFQNEAQLDKSGLPSDRFFAERPEGSVSTLKIQRTQQEDSAVYLCASSLSSLASYEQYFGPGTRLTVT.

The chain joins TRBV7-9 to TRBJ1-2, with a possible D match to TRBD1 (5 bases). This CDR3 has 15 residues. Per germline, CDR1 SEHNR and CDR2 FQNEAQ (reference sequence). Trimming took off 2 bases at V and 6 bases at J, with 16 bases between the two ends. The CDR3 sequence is CASSLSSPGGNGYTF. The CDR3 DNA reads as TGTGCCAGCAGCTTAAGCTCGCCGGGGGGAAATGGCTACACCTTC.

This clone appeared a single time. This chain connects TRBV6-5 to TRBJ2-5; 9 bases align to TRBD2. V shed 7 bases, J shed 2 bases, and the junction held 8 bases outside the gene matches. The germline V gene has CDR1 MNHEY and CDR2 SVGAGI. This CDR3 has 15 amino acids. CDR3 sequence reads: CASTPRRGGQETQYF. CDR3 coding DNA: TGTGCCAGCACCCCCAGGCGGGGGGGGCAAGAGACCCAGTACTTC.

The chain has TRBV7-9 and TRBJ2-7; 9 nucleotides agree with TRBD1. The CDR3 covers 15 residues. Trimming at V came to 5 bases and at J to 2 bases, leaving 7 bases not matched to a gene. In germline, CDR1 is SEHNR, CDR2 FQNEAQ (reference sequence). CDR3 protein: CASSRGTGNPYEQYF. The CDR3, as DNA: TGTGCCAGCAGCCGCGGGACAGGGAATCCCTACGAGCAGTACTTC.

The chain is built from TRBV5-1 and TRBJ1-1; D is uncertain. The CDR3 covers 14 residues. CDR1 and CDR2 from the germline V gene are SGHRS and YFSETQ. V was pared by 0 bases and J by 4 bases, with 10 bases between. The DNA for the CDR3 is TGCGCCAGCAGCTTGGGTGGAGGAATCACTGAAGCTTTCTTT. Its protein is CASSLGGGITEAFF.

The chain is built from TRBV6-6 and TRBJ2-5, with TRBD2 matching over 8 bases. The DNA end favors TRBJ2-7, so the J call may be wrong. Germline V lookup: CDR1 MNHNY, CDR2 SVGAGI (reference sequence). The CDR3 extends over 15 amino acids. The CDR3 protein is CASSYGGGGRHEQYF. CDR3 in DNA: TGTGCCAGCAGTTACGGGGGTGGCGGGAGGCACGAGCAGTACTTC.

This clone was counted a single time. The CDR3 loop reads CASSSRPTGEQYF. The CDR3 DNA reads as TGTGCCAGCAGTTCGCGGCCCACGGGAGAGCAGTACTTC. V and J are TRBV6-5 and TRBJ2-7, with a weak D call TRBD2 (5 bases). V gave up 4 bases and J gave up 7 bases, with 14 bases separating them. The CDR3 is 13 residues long. CDR1 MNHEY and CDR2 SVGAGI come from the germline V gene.

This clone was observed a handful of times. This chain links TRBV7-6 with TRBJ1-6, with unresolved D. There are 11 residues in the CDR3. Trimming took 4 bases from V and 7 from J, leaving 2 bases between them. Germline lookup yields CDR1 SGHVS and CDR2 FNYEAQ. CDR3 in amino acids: CASSYNSPLHF. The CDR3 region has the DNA TGTGCCAGCAGCTACAATTCACCCCTCCACTTT.

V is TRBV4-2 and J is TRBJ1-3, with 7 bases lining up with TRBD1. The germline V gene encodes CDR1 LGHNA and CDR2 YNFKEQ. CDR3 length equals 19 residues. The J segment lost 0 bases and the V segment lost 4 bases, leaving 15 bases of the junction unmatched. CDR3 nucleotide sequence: TGTGCCAGCAGCCTTACCCAACTTATAGGGGGCAGCTCTGGAAACACCATATATTTT. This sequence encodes CASSLTQLIGGSSGNTIYF.

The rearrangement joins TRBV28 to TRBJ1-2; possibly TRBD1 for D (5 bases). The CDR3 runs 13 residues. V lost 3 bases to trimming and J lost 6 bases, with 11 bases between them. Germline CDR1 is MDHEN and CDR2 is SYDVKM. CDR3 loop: CASSFTRVNGYTF. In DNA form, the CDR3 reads TGTGCCAGCAGTTTTACCAGGGTGAATGGCTACACCTTC.

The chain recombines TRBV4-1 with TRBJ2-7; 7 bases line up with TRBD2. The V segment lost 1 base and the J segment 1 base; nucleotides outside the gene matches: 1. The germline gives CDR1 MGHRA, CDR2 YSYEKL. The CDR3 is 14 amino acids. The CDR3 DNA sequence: TGCGCCAGCAGCCAAGCGGGACTATCCTACGAGCAGTACTTC. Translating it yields CASSQAGLSYEQYF.

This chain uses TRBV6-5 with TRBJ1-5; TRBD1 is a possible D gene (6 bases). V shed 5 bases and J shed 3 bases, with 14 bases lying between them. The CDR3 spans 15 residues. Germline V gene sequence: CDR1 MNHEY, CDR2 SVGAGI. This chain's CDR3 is CASSRQGNNNQPQHF. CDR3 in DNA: TGTGCCAGCAGTCGCCAGGGGAATAACAATCAGCCCCAGCATTTT.

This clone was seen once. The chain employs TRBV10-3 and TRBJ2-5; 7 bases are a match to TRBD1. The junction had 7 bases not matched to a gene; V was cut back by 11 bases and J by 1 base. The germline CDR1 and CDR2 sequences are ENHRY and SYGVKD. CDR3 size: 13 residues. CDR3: CASTRDSQETQYF. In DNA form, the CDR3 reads TGTGCCTCGACCCGGGACAGCCAAGAGACCCAGTACTTC.

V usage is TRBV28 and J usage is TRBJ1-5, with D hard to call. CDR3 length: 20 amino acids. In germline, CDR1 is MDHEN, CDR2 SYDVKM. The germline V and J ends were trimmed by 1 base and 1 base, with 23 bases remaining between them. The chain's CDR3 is CASSLLSRYSGVRSNQPQHF. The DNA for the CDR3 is TGTGCCAGCAGTTTATTATCACGGTATAGCGGGGTAAGGAGCAATCAGCCCCAGCATTTT.

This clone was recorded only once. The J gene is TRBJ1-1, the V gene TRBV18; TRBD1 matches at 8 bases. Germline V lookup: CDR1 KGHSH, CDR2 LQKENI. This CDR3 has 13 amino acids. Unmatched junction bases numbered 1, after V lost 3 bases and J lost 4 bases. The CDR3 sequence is CASSPDRATEAFF. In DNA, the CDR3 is TGTGCCAGCTCACCGGACAGGGCCACTGAAGCTTTCTTT.

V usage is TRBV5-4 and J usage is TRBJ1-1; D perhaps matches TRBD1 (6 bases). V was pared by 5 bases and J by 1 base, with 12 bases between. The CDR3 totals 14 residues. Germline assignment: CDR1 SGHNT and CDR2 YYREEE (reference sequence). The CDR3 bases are TGTGCCAGCAGAGGTCTCAGGGGGAACACTGAAGCTTTCTTT. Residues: CASRGLRGNTEAFF.

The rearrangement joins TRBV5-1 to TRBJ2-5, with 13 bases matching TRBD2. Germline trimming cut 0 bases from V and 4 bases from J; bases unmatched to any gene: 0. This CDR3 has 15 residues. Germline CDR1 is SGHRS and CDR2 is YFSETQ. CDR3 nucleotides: TGCGCCAGCAGCTTGGGGACTAGCGGGGGAGAGACCCAGTACTTC. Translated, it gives CASSLGTSGGETQYF.

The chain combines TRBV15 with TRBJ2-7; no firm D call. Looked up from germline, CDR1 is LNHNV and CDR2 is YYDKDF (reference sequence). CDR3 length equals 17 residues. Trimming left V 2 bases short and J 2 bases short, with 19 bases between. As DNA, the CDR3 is TGTGCCACCAGCAGACAGACGCCTCGCGCGGCCCCCTACGAGCAGTACTTC. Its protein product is CATSRQTPRAAPYEQYF.

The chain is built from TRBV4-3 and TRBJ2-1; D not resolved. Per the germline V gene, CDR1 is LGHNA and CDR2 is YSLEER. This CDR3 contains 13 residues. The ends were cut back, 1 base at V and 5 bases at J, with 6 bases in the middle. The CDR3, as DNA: TGCGCCAGCAGCCAAGGACTGAACAATGAGCAGTTCTTC. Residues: CASSQGLNNEQFF.

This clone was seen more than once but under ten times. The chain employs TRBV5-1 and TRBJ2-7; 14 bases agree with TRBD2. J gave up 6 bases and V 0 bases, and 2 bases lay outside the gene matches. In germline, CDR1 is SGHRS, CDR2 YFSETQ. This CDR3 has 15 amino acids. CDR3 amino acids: CASSLATSGRAEQYF. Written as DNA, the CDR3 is TGCGCCAGCAGCTTGGCGACTAGCGGGAGGGCCGAGCAGTACTTC.

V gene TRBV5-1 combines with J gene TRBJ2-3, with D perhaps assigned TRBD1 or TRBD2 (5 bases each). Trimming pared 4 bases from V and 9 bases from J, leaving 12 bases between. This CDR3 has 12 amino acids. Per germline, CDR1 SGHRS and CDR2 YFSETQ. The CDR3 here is CASSRDRDTQYF. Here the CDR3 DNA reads TGCGCCAGCAGCCGGGACCGCGACACGCAGTATTTT.

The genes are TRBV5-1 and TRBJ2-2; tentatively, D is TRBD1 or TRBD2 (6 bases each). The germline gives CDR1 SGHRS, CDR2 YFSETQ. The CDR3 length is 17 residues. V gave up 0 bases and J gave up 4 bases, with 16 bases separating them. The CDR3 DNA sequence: TGCGCCAGCAGCTTGGAGGGGGGTGGCCCTCCCACCGGGGAGCTGTTTTTT. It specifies CASSLEGGGPPTGELFF.

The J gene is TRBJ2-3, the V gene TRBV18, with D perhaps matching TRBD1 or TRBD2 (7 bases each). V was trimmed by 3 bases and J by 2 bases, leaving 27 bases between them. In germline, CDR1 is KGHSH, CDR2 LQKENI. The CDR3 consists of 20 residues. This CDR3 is CASSPYDPRGQRGFTDTQYF. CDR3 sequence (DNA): TGTGCCAGCTCACCTTACGATCCCCGGGGACAGCGGGGATTCACAGATACGCAGTATTTT. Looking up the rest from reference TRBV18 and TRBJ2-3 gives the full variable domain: NAGVMQNPRHLVRRRGQEARLRCSPMKGHSHVYWYRQLPEEGLKFMVYLQKENIIDESGMPKERFSAEFPKEGPSILRIQQVVRGDSAAYFCASSPYDPRGQRGFTDTQYFGPGTRLTVL.

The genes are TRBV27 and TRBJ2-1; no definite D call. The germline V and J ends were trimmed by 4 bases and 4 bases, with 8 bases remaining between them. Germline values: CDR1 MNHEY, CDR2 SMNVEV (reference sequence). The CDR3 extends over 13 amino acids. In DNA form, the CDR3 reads TGTGCCAGCAGTTCCCCCCAATACAATGAGCAGTTCTTC. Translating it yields CASSSPQYNEQFF.

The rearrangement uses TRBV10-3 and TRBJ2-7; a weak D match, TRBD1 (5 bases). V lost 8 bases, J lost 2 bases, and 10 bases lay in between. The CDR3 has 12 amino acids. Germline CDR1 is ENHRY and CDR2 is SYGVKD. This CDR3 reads CAIAPGTYEQYF. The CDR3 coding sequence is TGTGCCATCGCTCCAGGGACCTACGAGCAGTACTTC.

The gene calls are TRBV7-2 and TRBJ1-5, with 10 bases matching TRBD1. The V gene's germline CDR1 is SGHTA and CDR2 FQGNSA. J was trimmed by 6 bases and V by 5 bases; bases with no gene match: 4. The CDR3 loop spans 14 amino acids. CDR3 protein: CASSRTGGFQPQHF. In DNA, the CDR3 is TGTGCCAGCAGCCGGACAGGGGGTTTTCAGCCCCAGCATTTT.